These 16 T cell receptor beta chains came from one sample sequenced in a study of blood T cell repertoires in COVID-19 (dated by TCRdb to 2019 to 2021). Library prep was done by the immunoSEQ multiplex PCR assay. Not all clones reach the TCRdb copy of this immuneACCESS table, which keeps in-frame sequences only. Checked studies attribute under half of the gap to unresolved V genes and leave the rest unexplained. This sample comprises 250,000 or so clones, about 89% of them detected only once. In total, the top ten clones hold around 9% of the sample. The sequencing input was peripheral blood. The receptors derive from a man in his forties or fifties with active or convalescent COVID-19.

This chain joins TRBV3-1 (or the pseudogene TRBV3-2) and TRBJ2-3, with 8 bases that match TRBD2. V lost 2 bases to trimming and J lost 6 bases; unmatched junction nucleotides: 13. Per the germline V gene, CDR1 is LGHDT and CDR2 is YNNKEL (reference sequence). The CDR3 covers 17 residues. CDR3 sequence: CASSQSRTSGVSDTQYF. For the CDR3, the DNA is TGTGCCAGCAGCCAATCCCGAACTAGCGGAGTGTCGGATACGCAGTATTTT.

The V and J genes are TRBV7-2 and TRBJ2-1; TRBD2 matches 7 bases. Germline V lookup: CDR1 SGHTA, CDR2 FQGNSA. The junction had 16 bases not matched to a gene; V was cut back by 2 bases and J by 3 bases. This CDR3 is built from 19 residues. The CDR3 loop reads CASSLSLMGGSSFYNEQFF. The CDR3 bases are TGTGCCAGCAGCTTAAGTTTGATGGGGGGGAGCTCCTTCTACAATGAGCAGTTCTTC.

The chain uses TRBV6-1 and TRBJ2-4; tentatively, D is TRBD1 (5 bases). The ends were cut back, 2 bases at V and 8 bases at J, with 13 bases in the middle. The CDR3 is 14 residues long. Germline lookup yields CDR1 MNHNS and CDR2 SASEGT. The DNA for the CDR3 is TGTGCCAGCAGTGAACGCAGGGTAGGGGACATTCAGTACTTC. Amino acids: CASSERRVGDIQYF.

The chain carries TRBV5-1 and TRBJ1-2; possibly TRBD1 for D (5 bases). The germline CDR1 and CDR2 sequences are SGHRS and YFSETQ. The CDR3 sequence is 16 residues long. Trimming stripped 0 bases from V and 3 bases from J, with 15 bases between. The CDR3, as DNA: TGCGCCAGCAGCTTGGTGGCCTCCCAAGGGGACTATGGCTACACCTTC. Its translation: CASSLVASQGDYGYTF. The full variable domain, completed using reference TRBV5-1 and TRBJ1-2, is KAGVTQTPRYLIKTRGQQVTLSCSPISGHRSVSWYQQTPGQGLQFLFEYFSETQRNKGNFPGRFSGRQFSNSRSEMNVSTLELGDSALYLCASSLVASQGDYGYTFGSGTRLTVV.

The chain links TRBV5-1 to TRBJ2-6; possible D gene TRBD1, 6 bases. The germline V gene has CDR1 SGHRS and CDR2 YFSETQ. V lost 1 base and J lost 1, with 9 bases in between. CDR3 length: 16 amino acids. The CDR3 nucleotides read TGCGCCAGCAGCTTGCCGGGGACATCTGGGGCCAACGTCCTGACTTTC. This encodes CASSLPGTSGANVLTF.

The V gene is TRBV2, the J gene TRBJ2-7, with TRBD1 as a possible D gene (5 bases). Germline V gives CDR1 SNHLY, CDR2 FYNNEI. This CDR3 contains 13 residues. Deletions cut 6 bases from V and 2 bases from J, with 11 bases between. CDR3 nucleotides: TGTGCCAGCAGGAGGAGACAGACCTACGAGCAGTACTTC. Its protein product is CASRRRQTYEQYF.

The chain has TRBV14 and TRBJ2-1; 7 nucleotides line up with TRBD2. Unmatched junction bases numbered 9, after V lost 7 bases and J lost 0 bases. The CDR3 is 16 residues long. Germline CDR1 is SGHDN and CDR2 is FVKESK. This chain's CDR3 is CASNRAGISSYNEQFF. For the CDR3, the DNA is TGTGCCAGCAACAGAGCGGGGATTAGCTCCTACAATGAGCAGTTCTTC.

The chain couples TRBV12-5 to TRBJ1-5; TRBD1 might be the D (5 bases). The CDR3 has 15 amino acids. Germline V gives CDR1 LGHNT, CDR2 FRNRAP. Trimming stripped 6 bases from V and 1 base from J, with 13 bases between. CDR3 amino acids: CASGVGGTSNQPQHF. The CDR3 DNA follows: TGTGCTAGTGGCGTGGGAGGGACGAGCAATCAGCCCCAGCATTTT.

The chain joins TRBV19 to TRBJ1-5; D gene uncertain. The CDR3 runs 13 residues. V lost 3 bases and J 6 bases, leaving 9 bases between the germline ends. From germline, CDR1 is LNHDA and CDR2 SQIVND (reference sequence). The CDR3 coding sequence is TGTGCCAGTAGTATCGGGGAGGGTCAGCCCCAGCATTTT. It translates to CASSIGEGQPQHF.

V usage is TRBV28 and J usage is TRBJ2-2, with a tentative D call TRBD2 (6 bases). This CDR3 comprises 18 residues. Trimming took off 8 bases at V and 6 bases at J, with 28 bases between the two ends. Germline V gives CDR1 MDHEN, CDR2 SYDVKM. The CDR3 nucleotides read TGTGCCAGCTTCCATACGGCTAGCGTTGACCGAGGATCCGGGGAGCTGTTTTTT. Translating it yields CASFHTASVDRGSGELFF.

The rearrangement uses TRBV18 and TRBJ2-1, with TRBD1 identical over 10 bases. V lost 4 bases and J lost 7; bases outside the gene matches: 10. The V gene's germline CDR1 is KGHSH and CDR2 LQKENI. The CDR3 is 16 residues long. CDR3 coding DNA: TGTGCCAGCTCACTCCTCCTTGGGGGACAGGGGAATGAGCAGTTCTTC. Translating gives CASSLLLGGQGNEQFF.

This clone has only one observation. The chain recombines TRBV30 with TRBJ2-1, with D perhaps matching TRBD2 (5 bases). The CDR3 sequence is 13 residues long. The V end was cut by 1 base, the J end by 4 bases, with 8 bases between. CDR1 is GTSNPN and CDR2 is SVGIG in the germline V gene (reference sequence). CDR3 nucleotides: TGTGCCTGGAGTGGGACTTCTTACAATGAGCAGTTCTTC. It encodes CAWSGTSYNEQFF.

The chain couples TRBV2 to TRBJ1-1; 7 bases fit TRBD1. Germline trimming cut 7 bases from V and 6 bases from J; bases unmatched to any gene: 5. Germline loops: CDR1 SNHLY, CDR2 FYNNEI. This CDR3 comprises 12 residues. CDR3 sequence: CASTDRAPEAFF. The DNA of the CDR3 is TGTGCCAGCACTGACAGGGCTCCTGAAGCTTTCTTT.

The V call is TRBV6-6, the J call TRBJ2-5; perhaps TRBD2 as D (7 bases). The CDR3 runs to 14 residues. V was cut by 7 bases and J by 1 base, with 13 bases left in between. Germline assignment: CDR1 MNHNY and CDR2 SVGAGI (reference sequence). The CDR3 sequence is CASNLGGPQETQYF. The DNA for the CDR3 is TGTGCCAGCAACCTGGGGGGGCCCCAAGAGACCCAGTACTTC.

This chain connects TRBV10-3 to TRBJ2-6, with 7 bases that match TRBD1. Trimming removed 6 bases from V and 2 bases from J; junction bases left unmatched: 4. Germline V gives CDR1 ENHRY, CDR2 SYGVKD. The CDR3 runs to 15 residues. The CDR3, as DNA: TGTGCCATCAGCTTTGACAGGGCTGGGGCCAACGTCCTGACTTTC. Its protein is CAISFDRAGANVLTF.

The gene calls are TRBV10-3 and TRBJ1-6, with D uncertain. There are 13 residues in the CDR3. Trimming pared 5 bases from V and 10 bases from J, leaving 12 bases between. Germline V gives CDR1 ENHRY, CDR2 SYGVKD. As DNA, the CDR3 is TGTGCCATCAGTCGTGGGGAGGACTCACCCCTCCACTTT. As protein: CAISRGEDSPLHF.